This TCR beta chain was documented in a study of T cell repertoires in cytomegalovirus infection (dated by TCRdb to about 2019). Looking at the study overall: Alongside well-studied HLA-B-restricted epitopes, the peptide stimulations were aimed at recently identified HLA-C-restricted CMV epitopes, whose presentation resists viral immunomodulation. The HLA type of each donor mattered for the analysis, because public TCR beta signatures pointed to carriage of CMV infection along with the matching HLA type. The investigation overall reported the following: Carriers of CMV infection plus the relevant HLA type were discriminated by the cumulative frequency of public TCR beta family members in the study cohort and in an independent approximately 360-donor cohort. The ex vivo response was dominated by HLA-C-restricted CMV-specific TCR beta clonotypes, and the single most frequent clonotype in two of eight donors was supplied by these HLA-C-restricted clonotypes.

The treatment or condition label, as the study defines it: in vitro stimulation with specific CMV peptide epitopes to enrich CMV-specific T cells. Spanning cysteine to phenylalanine, the CDR3 consists of 14 amino acids. Left in the record is the CDR3 DNA by itself, 42 bases read in frame from the first base. Deletion took 0 bases off V and 0 bases off J, with a span of 5 bases between the germline ends. From a lookup of the germline V gene, CDR1 and CDR2 are ENHRY and SYGVKD. Comment on this clonotype: Its antigen remains unidentified. Base-call qualities are not available, and no considerably larger clone is one nucleotide away.

The instrument was an Illumina HiSeq 1500. The raw public data were reprocessed by TCRdb itself: fastp quality trimming at Q25, MiXCR clonotype calling, in-frame beta chains only. Entries are consolidated by CDR3 protein sequence, retaining the most common genes and DNA. The sample yields approximately 500,000 distinct CDR3 sequences; roughly a third were counted once. The top ten constitute roughly 17% of the sample. The sequence was obtained from a human donor in good health (CMV status not recorded). Some clones in this sample may be carry-over from other donors' samples. The source material was cultured PBMCs, sampled from culture after CMV antigen stimulation. This chain joins TRBV10-3 to TRBJ1-1, with the identity of the D gene unclear. The CDR3 amino acid sequence is: CAISESSMNTEAFF. The DNA reads TGTGCCATCAGTGAGTCGAGTATGAACACTGAAGCTTTCTTT.